Reported below is one T cell receptor beta chain. Its antigen has not been determined. No per-base quality is available; no much larger clone lies one base away. The sample originates from a study of T cell responses to AZD1222 COVID-19 vaccine (dated by TCRdb to the early 2020s). With respect to the entire study: AZD1222 recipients with second doses at about 4 weeks or about 12 weeks were pooled, because spike-specific TCR depth and breadth did not differ between schedules. TCR sequencing was performed for fewer than 250 trial participants, of whom 200 to 220 were given two doses of AZD1222 and around 25 were given two doses of MenACWY control vaccine. Trial participants were enrolled by age into subgroups of 18-55, 56-69 and 70-plus years, and around 140, 26 and 57 TCR-sequenced participants, respectively, were included in these subgroups. Points the paper makes about the study in general: In the small 56-69-year group, the increase in depth fell short of significance, most likely because of low power. Reportedly, close to half of the unique spike-specific TCRs recognized epitopes lying outside the regions that are mutated in the B.1.351 and B.1.1.7 variants. No day 14 peak-response samples were available, so repertoires were characterized only after the peak T cell response. Conclusions about previously exposed vaccinees were limited because only a handful of AZD1222 recipients were SARS-CoV-2 seropositive at baseline. After two AZD1222 doses, both the breadth and the depth of spike-specific TCRs were significantly higher than at day 0 and than in MenACWY recipients. Vaccine-associated CD4 TCRs spanned the whole spike protein, with dominant responses in regions 160-218 and 743-854. Most participants were white British and females outnumbered males, and the authors suggested that clonal diversity may have been underestimated.

The CDR3 regions of human TCRbeta chains were subjected to immunosequencing. Regarding the original processing steps: TCRs in the repertoires were compared against a reference library of SARS-CoV-2-specific TCRs that had been generated with the MIRA antigen-specificity platform. Breadth was defined as the fraction of unique TCRs that were SARS-CoV-2-associated, and depth was defined as the fraction of total T cells that were SARS-CoV-2-associated. Each spike-specific TCR was assigned to its reactive spike region and to a CD4 or CD8 class using the MIRA data. Log10-transformed breadth and depth values were compared by one-way ANOVA with Sidak's multiple comparisons tests. TCRdb limited this immuneACCESS table to in-frame rearrangements with V and J called. A share of clones is missing; checked studies link under half to unresolved V genes, and the rest is unexplained. The DNA gave D and trimming, while V, J and clone size come from that table. The sample table shows about 120,000 clones, and approximately 90% are seen once. The top ten constitute about 1.6% of the sample.

Read against the paper, the sample's time point label means: baseline before first vaccination. Vaccinee samples came from UK trials COV001 and COV002, including a single-blind randomized controlled phase 2/3 trial of AZD1222 (ChAdOx1 nCoV-19) in healthy adults. For TCRbeta chain sequencing, PBMC samples from trial participants were taken at day 0 and at day 28 after the second dose. Per the germline V gene (reference sequence), LNHDA is the CDR1 and SQIVND is the CDR2. At the junction V is shortened by 5 bases and J by 2 bases; bases outside the gene matches: 14. The CDR3 starts with the cysteine, ends with the phenylalanine, and has 17 residues. The entry retains the CDR3 DNA only, 51 bases that are in frame from base 1.

This chain joins TRBV19 to TRBJ2-7; 8 middle bases align to TRBD1. Material: peripheral blood, obtained on day 0 of AZD1222 vaccination. This TCR derives from an adult in good health. The DNA reads as follows: TGTGCCAGTAGTCTCCCGATCGGACAGGGTGGAACCTACGAGCAGTACTTC. This yields the protein CASSLPIGQGGTYEQYF. With all but the CDR3 taken from the reference TRBV19 and TRBJ2-7 genes, the full variable domain is: DGGITQSPKYLFRKEGQNVTLSCEQNLNHDAMYWYRQDPGQGLRLIYYSQIVNDFQKGDIAEGYSVSREKKESFPLTVTSAQKNPTAFYLCASSLPIGQGGTYEQYFGPGTRLTVT.